The 23 T cell receptor beta chains presented below share a single source sample, sequenced in a study of cytomegalovirus exposure and HLA in healthy donors. PCR was performed using 60 Vbeta and 13 Jbeta primers. The method was immunoSEQ multiplex PCR; TCRdb's version includes in-frame clones alone and lacks a portion of them. Here the sample spans under 130,000 clones, around 80% being singletons. What was sequenced was PBMCs. The receptors shown here come from a female donor in good health and CMV-seropositive.

This clone was detected only a few times. The J gene is TRBJ1-5, the V gene TRBV11-3; TRBD1 aligns across 7 bases. Germline loops: CDR1 SGHNT, CDR2 YENEEA. The CDR3 covers 15 residues. The junction had 9 bases not matched to a gene; V was cut back by 5 bases and J by 5 bases. DNA of the CDR3: TGTGCCAGCAGCCAATACAGGGGCGCGTATCAGCCCCAGCATTTT. This sequence encodes CASSQYRGAYQPQHF.

The chain employs TRBV7-3 and TRBJ2-3; TRBD2 aligns across 8 bases. The trim removed 2 bases at V and 6 bases at J, leaving 10 bases unmatched. This CDR3 has 16 amino acids. CDR1 SGHTA and CDR2 FQGTGA come from the germline V gene. CDR3 residues: CASSLGSGAHRDTQYF. CDR3 DNA: TGTGCCAGCAGCTTAGGTAGCGGGGCACACAGGGATACGCAGTATTTT.

The chain is built from TRBV6-6 and TRBJ2-2, with a possible D match to TRBD1 (6 bases). Germline V CDR1 and CDR2: MNHNY, SVGAGI (reference sequence). There are 13 residues in the CDR3. The V end lost 11 bases, the J end lost 6 bases, and 16 bases lay between the germline ends. As DNA, the CDR3 is TGTGCCTCCGCTGGGGGCTGGGCCGGGGAGCTGTTTTTT. It is translated as CASAGGWAGELFF.

There are a few counts of this clone. This chain connects TRBV4-2 to TRBJ1-6; 7 nucleotides agree with TRBD1. This CDR3 spans 14 amino acids. CDR1 LGHNA and CDR2 YNFKEQ come from the germline V gene. V trimming: 6 bases; J trimming: 6 bases; junction bases outside the gene matches: 5. The CDR3 DNA reads as TGTGCCAGCAGTATAGGACAGGCTAATTCACCCCTCCACTTT. It yields the protein CASSIGQANSPLHF.

The V and J genes are TRBV4-3 and TRBJ2-1; D may be TRBD1 (6 bases). There are 16 residues in the CDR3. V was trimmed by 0 bases and J by 2 bases, leaving 11 bases between them. The V gene's germline CDR1 is LGHNA and CDR2 YSLEER. CDR3 amino acids: CASSQDRTAPYNEQFF. DNA of the CDR3: TGCGCCAGCAGCCAAGATCGGACAGCCCCCTACAATGAGCAGTTCTTC.

This sequence joins TRBV5-1 and TRBJ2-3, with 7 positions matching TRBD2. The CDR3 spans 15 residues. The V segment lost 2 bases and the J segment 1 base; nucleotides outside the gene matches: 4. Germline CDR1 SGHRS, CDR2 YFSETQ. Here the CDR3 DNA reads TGCGCCAGCAGCTTTCGCGGGGGAGGCACAGATACGCAGTATTTT. It yields the protein CASSFRGGGTDTQYF.

The J gene is TRBJ2-2, the V gene TRBV30; D perhaps matches TRBD2 (7 bases). This CDR3 is 16 amino acids long. Trimming took off 3 bases at V and 1 base at J, with 15 bases between the two ends. Germline CDR1 GTSNPN, CDR2 SVGIG (reference sequence). The CDR3 is CAWRKGGVVNTGELFF. The CDR3 DNA is TGTGCCTGGAGAAAAGGGGGGGTAGTGAACACCGGGGAGCTGTTTTTT.

V and J are TRBV28 and TRBJ2-3; no reliable D call. The CDR3 has 16 amino acids. The V and J ends lost 5 bases and 1 base respectively, with 16 bases between them. CDR1 is MDHEN, CDR2 SYDVKM, per germline. In DNA form, the CDR3 reads TGTGCCAGCAGTAAAATAGAGATACGGGGCACAGATACGCAGTATTTT. This gives the protein CASSKIEIRGTDTQYF.

This chain uses TRBV6-5 with TRBJ2-7; possibly TRBD1 for D (5 bases). Looked up from germline, CDR1 is MNHEY and CDR2 is SVGAGI. V was shortened by 6 bases and J by 1 base, with 13 bases between the two germline ends. The CDR3 has 14 residues. The DNA of the CDR3 is TGTGCCAGCAGCGAGACAGATGAATCCTACGAGCAGTACTTC. Protein product: CASSETDESYEQYF.

The CDR3 spells CASSYSRLAVRNTQYF. The CDR3 coding sequence is TGTGCCAGCAGTTACTCGAGACTAGCGGTCCGGAATACGCAGTATTTT. The V gene is TRBV6-5, the J gene TRBJ2-3; 9 positions agree with TRBD2. V shed 0 bases and J 7 bases; nucleotides not matched to a gene: 8. The length of the CDR3 is 16 residues. The germline V gene encodes CDR1 MNHEY and CDR2 SVGAGI.

The table lists this clone with a few counts. V and J are TRBV5-4 and TRBJ2-7; 8 bases align to TRBD1. There are 16 residues in the CDR3. CDR1 SGHNT and CDR2 YYREEE come from the germline V gene (reference sequence). Trimming removed 4 bases from V and 6 bases from J; junction bases left unmatched: 15. The CDR3 nucleotides read TGTGCCAGCAGCGTTATGGCGGGACAGGTACGCGTCGAGCAGTACTTC. Its translation: CASSVMAGQVRVEQYF.

This chain links TRBV28 with TRBJ1-2, with 8 positions matching TRBD1. The J segment lost 7 bases and the V segment lost 4 bases, leaving 5 bases of the junction unmatched. The CDR3 has 13 residues. Germline V gene sequence: CDR1 MDHEN, CDR2 SYDVKM. CDR3 nucleotide sequence: TGTGCCAGCAGTTCCGGACAGGGATCTGGCTACACCTTC. This translates into CASSSGQGSGYTF.

This rearrangement joins TRBV9 to TRBJ2-1; TRBD2 agrees at 7 bases. Trimming removed 6 bases from V and 10 bases from J; junction bases left unmatched: 13. CDR3 length: 14 amino acids. Germline CDR1 SGDLS, CDR2 YYNGEE. For the CDR3, the DNA is TGTGCCAGCAACATGGGCGGGAGTTCAGGGGAGCAGTTCTTC. Protein product: CASNMGGSSGEQFF. The full variable domain, its missing parts supplied by reference TRBV9 and TRBJ2-1, is DSGVTQTPKHLITATGQRVTLRCSPRSGDLSVYWYQQSLDQGLQFLIQYYNGEERAKGNILERFSAQQFPDLHSELNLSSLELGDSALYFCASNMGGSSGEQFFGPGTRLTVL.

This clone was detected only a few times. The chain recombines TRBV25-1 with TRBJ2-2; 12 positions agree with TRBD1. The V segment lost 2 bases and the J segment 5 bases; nucleotides outside the gene matches: 9. From germline, CDR1 is MGHDK and CDR2 SYGVNS. The CDR3 spans 18 residues. CDR3 in amino acids: CASSEGGTGGAGTGELFF. CDR3 sequence (DNA): TGTGCCAGCAGTGAAGGAGGGACAGGGGGCGCGGGAACCGGGGAGCTGTTTTTT.

The V and J genes are TRBV10-2 and TRBJ2-2; TRBD2 matches at 8 bases. This CDR3 region has 14 residues. V lost 8 bases, J lost 5 bases, and 7 bases stayed unmatched. Germline V gene sequence: CDR1 WSHSY, CDR2 SAAADI. CDR3 bases: TGCGCCAGCCAGCGGGGGTATAAGACCGGGGAGCTGTTTTTT. Its translation: CASQRGYKTGELFF.

The chain joins TRBV7-3 to TRBJ2-3, with D maybe TRBD2 (6 bases). Germline CDR1 is SGHTA and CDR2 is FQGTGA. V was shortened by 2 bases and J by 3 bases, with 9 bases between the two germline ends. CDR3 size: 14 residues. CDR3 region: CASSLGGVTDTQYF. As DNA, the CDR3 is TGTGCCAGCAGCTTAGGCGGGGTGACAGATACGCAGTATTTT.

The chain is built from TRBV28 and TRBJ2-3; D unresolved. The CDR3 runs 17 residues. Trimming pared 3 bases from V and 0 bases from J, leaving 16 bases between. Looked up from germline, CDR1 is MDHEN and CDR2 is SYDVKM. The CDR3 DNA reads as TGTGCCAGCAGTTTTGAGATCTTAGCTGTTAGCACAGATACGCAGTATTTT. This gives the protein CASSFEILAVSTDTQYF.

This rearrangement joins TRBV30 to TRBJ1-4, with 10 positions matching TRBD1. Germline CDR1 and CDR2: GTSNPN and SVGIG (reference sequence). V lost 1 base and J lost 5; bases outside the gene matches: 1. The CDR3 consists of 14 residues. The DNA for the CDR3 is TGTGCCTGGAGTGGGACAGGGGGGAATGAAAAACTGTTTTTT. This encodes CAWSGTGGNEKLFF. Together with reference TRBV30 and TRBJ1-4, the CDR3 gives the full variable domain: SQTIHQWPATLVQPVGSPLSLECTVEGTSNPNLYWYRQAAGRGLQLLFYSVGIGQISSEVPQNLSASRPQDRQFILSSKKLLLSDSGFYLCAWSGTGGNEKLFFGSGTQLSVL.

The chain couples TRBV4-3 to TRBJ1-1; D is undetermined. Germline V gene sequence: CDR1 LGHNA, CDR2 YSLEER. The CDR3 extends over 16 amino acids. V lost 2 bases and J lost 1, with 14 bases in between. CDR3 nucleotides: TGCGCCAGCAGCCAACCCGGAGGAAGAAGGAACACTGAAGCTTTCTTT. Translated, it gives CASSQPGGRRNTEAFF.

In its sample, this clone was seen once. The V call is TRBV30, the J call TRBJ2-7; D perhaps matches TRBD2 (5 bases). V was pared by 3 bases and J by 7 bases, with 10 bases between. This CDR3 is built from 11 residues. In germline, CDR1 is GTSNPN, CDR2 SVGIG (reference sequence). The CDR3 DNA reads TGTGCCTGGAGACGGGGAAGGGAGCAGTACTTC. Its translation is CAWRRGREQYF.

The V call is TRBV30, the J call TRBJ2-6, with D perhaps matching TRBD1 (6 bases). CDR3 length equals 16 residues. Trimming took off 4 bases at V and 0 bases at J, with 13 bases between the two ends. Germline CDR1 is GTSNPN and CDR2 is SVGIG (reference sequence). As DNA, the CDR3 is TGTGCCTGGATTAGGGGGATAACCTCTGGGGCCAACGTCCTGACTTTC. Translated: CAWIRGITSGANVLTF.

This rearrangement joins TRBV7-9 to TRBJ2-1, with TRBD1 matching over 10 bases. The CDR3 covers 15 residues. After removal of 4 bases from V and 2 bases from J, the junction contained 2 bases not matched to a gene. CDR1 and CDR2 from the germline V gene are SEHNR and FQNEAQ (reference sequence). CDR3 sequence: CASSSDRGAYNEQFF. The CDR3 nucleotides read TGTGCCAGCAGCTCGGACAGGGGGGCCTACAATGAGCAGTTCTTC. The full variable domain, rest sourced from reference TRBV7-9 and TRBJ2-1, is DTGVSQNPRHKITKRGQNVTFRCDPISEHNRLYWYRQTLGQGPEFLTYFQNEAQLEKSRLLSDRFSAERPKGSFSTLEIQRTEQGDSAMYLCASSSDRGAYNEQFFGPGTRLTVL.

The chain carries TRBV19 and TRBJ2-3, with D possibly TRBD1 on 6 matching bases. Between the trimmed V and J ends, which lost 9 bases and 3 bases, there was a span of 19 bases. This CDR3 is 15 amino acids long. Per germline, CDR1 LNHDA and CDR2 SQIVND (reference sequence). The CDR3 nucleotides read TGTGCCAGCAACCAACTGGGGGCACGTACAGATACGCAGTATTTT. Amino acids: CASNQLGARTDTQYF. The full variable domain, with the rest looked up from reference TRBV19 and TRBJ2-3, is DGGITQSPKYLFRKEGQNVTLSCEQNLNHDAMYWYRQDPGQGLRLIYYSQIVNDFQKGDIAEGYSVSREKKESFPLTVTSAQKNPTAFYLCASNQLGARTDTQYFGPGTRLTVL.